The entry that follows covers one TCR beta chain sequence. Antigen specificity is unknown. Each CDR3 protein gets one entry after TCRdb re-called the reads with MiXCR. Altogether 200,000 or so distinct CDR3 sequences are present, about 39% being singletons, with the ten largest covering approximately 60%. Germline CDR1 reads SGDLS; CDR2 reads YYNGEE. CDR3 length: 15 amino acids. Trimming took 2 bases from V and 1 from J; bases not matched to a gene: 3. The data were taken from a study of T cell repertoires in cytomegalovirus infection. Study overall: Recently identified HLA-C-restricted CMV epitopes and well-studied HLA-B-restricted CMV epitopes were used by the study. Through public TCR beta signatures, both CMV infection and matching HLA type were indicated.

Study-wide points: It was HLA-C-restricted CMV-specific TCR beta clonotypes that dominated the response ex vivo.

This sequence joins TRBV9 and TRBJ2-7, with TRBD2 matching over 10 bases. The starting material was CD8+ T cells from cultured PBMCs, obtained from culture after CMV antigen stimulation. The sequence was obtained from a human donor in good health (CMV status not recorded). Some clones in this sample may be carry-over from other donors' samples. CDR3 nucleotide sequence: TGTGCCAGCAGCGTCGGACTAGCGGCTTCCTACGAGCAGTACTTC. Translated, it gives CASSVGLAASYEQYF. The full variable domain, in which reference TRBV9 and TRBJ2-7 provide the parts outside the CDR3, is DSGVTQTPKHLITATGQRVTLRCSPRSGDLSVYWYQQSLDQGLQFLIQYYNGEERAKGNILERFSAQQFPDLHSELNLSSLELGDSALYFCASSVGLAASYEQYFGPGTRLTVT.